This passage covers 20 T cell receptor beta chains from one sample sequenced in a study of CD8 T cells in ankylosing spondylitis. From the 5' RACE reads, TCRdb called clonotypes with MiXCR, one entry per CDR3 protein. Of some 200,000 distinct CDR3 sequences listed, around 13% are singletons. Sequenced: blood, either unsorted or a sorted T cell fraction (not recorded which). The receptors originated from a male donor with ankylosing spondylitis or in good health (not recorded which).

This clonotype was seen more than once but under ten times. The rearrangement joins TRBV4-1 to TRBJ2-7, with 9 nucleotides matching TRBD1. Germline V gives CDR1 MGHRA, CDR2 YSYEKL. With V trimmed by 3 bases and J by 0 bases, 3 bases remained unmatched. The CDR3 loop spans 15 amino acids. The CDR3 loop is CASSQGTGPSYEQYF. The CDR3 bases are TGCGCCAGCAGCCAGGGGACAGGGCCCTCCTACGAGCAGTACTTC.

This chain links TRBV19 with TRBJ2-1; TRBD2 matches at 9 bases. CDR3 length: 16 amino acids. V shed 3 bases, J shed 0 bases, and the junction held 3 bases outside the gene matches. The germline gives CDR1 LNHDA, CDR2 SQIVND (reference sequence). The CDR3 region is CASSINSGSSYNEQFF. In DNA form, the CDR3 reads TGTGCCAGTAGTATCAATAGCGGGAGCTCCTACAATGAGCAGTTCTTC.

This chain uses TRBV9 with TRBJ2-1; D is possibly TRBD1 or TRBD2 (5 bases each). V was cut by 1 base and J by 2 bases, with 10 bases left in between. Germline lookup yields CDR1 SGDLS and CDR2 YYNGEE. This CDR3 is built from 15 residues. CDR3 sequence: CASSVRGEPYNEQFF. Written as DNA, the CDR3 is TGTGCCAGCAGCGTAAGGGGAGAGCCCTACAATGAGCAGTTCTTC.

This clonotype appeared many times. The chain is built from TRBV5-1 and TRBJ2-3, with D possibly TRBD1 on 6 matching bases. V lost 0 bases and J 3 bases, leaving 8 bases between the germline ends. CDR3 length: 14 residues. Germline V lookup: CDR1 SGHRS, CDR2 YFSETQ. The CDR3 bases are TGCGCCAGCAGCTTGGTGGGGGCGACAGATACGCAGTATTTT. This encodes CASSLVGATDTQYF.

V gene TRBV12-5 combines with J gene TRBJ1-1; D is ambiguous. The CDR3 extends over 12 amino acids. Germline CDR1 is LGHNT and CDR2 is FRNRAP. V lost 2 bases and J 3 bases, leaving 4 bases between the germline ends. For the CDR3, the DNA is TGTGCTAGTGGTTTGAGTTACACTGAAGCTTTCTTT. Its protein is CASGLSYTEAFF.

The V gene is TRBV7-7, the J gene TRBJ2-1; unclear D gene. CDR3 length: 14 amino acids. V shed 2 bases and J shed 8 bases, with 13 bases lying between them. Germline CDR1 is SSHAT and CDR2 is FNYEAQ (reference sequence). Written as DNA, the CDR3 is TGTGCCAGCAGCTTATCGTCTCTTGTGGATGAGCAGTTCTTC. Translating gives CASSLSSLVDEQFF. Full variable domain (missing parts from reference TRBV7-7 and TRBJ2-1): GAGVSQSPRYKVTKRGQDVTLRCDPISSHATLYWYQQALGQGPEFLTYFNYEAQPDKSGLPSDRFSAERPEGSISTLTIQRTEQRDSAMYRCASSLSSLVDEQFFGPGTRLTVL.

This clonotype was observed a few times. This chain links TRBV7-8 with TRBJ2-3, with TRBD1 matching 12 bases. CDR1 and CDR2 (germline): SGHVS, FQNEAQ. After removal of 4 bases from V and 4 bases from J, the junction contained 18 bases not matched to a gene. The CDR3 is 20 amino acids. The CDR3 protein is CASSSTPGQGAAGGPDTQYF. Written as DNA, the CDR3 is TGTGCCAGCAGCTCCACGCCGGGACAGGGGGCTGCGGGGGGCCCAGATACGCAGTATTTT.

The CDR3 DNA sequence: TGTGCCAGCAACGGAGGCAGGGGGCCCTCTGGGGCCAACGTCCTGACTTTC. Protein: CASNGGRGPSGANVLTF. This sequence joins TRBV25-1 and TRBJ2-6; 8 positions agree with TRBD1. CDR1 and CDR2 (germline): MGHDK, SYGVNS. V shed 7 bases, J shed 0 bases, and the junction held 8 bases outside the gene matches. The CDR3 has 17 residues.

This clonotype has a count of ten or more. The chain combines TRBV4-1 with TRBJ2-1; possible D gene TRBD1, 5 bases. Germline CDR1 is MGHRA and CDR2 is YSYEKL. V was shortened by 4 bases and J by 9 bases, with 16 bases between the two germline ends. This CDR3 contains 14 residues. CDR3 residues: CASSLPQGAGEQFF. The CDR3 DNA is TGCGCCAGCAGCCTCCCCCAGGGTGCAGGTGAGCAGTTCTTC.

J is TRBJ2-7 and V is TRBV2; tentatively, D is TRBD1 (5 bases). Per the germline V gene, CDR1 is SNHLY and CDR2 is FYNNEI. Between the trimmed V and J ends, which lost 8 bases and 3 bases, there was a span of 17 bases. This CDR3 region has 14 residues. This CDR3 is CASYSGRVDYEQYF. CDR3 DNA sequence: TGTGCCAGCTACTCTGGCAGGGTTGACTACGAGCAGTACTTC.

In this sample, this clonotype turned up a few times. A junction boundary mismatches the germline segment, possibly from a read error. The chain uses TRBV12-3 or TRBV12-4 and TRBJ2-1, with 7 bases aligning to TRBD2. This CDR3 region has 14 residues. The CDR3 sequence is CASSLADLATEQFF. The CDR3 DNA is TGTGCCAGCAGTCTAGCGGACCTCGCAACTGAGCAGTTCTTC.

This clonotype has just a few counts. This chain uses TRBV5-1 with TRBJ2-7; a possible D gene is TRBD2 (5 bases). Germline V gene sequence: CDR1 SGHRS, CDR2 YFSETQ. Trimming shortened V by 4 bases and J by 2 bases, and 28 bases separated the two germline ends. The CDR3 has 19 residues. The CDR3 is CASSLPRGRITAGPYEQYF. The CDR3 DNA is TGCGCCAGCAGCCTACCACGGGGTCGTATTACCGCTGGCCCCTACGAGCAGTACTTC. Variable domain in full (rest from reference TRBV5-1 and TRBJ2-7): KAGVTQTPRYLIKTRGQQVTLSCSPISGHRSVSWYQQTPGQGLQFLFEYFSETQRNKGNFPGRFSGRQFSNSRSEMNVSTLELGDSALYLCASSLPRGRITAGPYEQYFGPGTRLTVT.

This clonotype came up a few times. This rearrangement joins TRBV27 to TRBJ2-3; TRBD2 aligns across 11 bases. V lost 3 bases to trimming and J lost 2 bases; unmatched junction nucleotides: 4. The CDR3 is 16 amino acids. CDR1 and CDR2 from the germline V gene are MNHEY and SMNVEV (reference sequence). The CDR3 sequence: CASSFGTSGFTDTQYF. CDR3 bases: TGTGCCAGCAGTTTCGGGACTAGCGGATTCACAGATACGCAGTATTTT.

This sequence joins TRBV5-5 and TRBJ2-2; a weak D match, TRBD1 (6 bases). Per germline, CDR1 SGHKS and CDR2 YYEKEE (reference sequence). The CDR3 is 15 residues long. V was shortened by 2 bases and J by 4 bases, with 12 bases between the two germline ends. As DNA, the CDR3 is TGTGCCAGCAGCTTCCTAGGGGGAGCCACCGGGGAGCTGTTTTTT. As protein: CASSFLGGATGELFF.

In its sample, this clonotype was seen many times. This sequence joins TRBV6-6 and TRBJ2-1; D is unclear. The germline CDR1 and CDR2 sequences are MNHNY and SVGAGI (reference sequence). This CDR3 spans 11 amino acids. V was shortened by 7 bases and J by 8 bases, with 9 bases between the two germline ends. Written as DNA, the CDR3 is TGTGCCAGCAAGGGTTCTGATGAGCAGTTCTTC. This sequence encodes CASKGSDEQFF.

J is TRBJ2-7 and V is TRBV20-1; maybe TRBD1 (6 bases). The length of the CDR3 is 15 residues. The V gene's germline CDR1 is DFQATT and CDR2 SNEGSKA (reference sequence). Trimming cost V 0 bases and J 2 bases, with 14 bases left between them. The CDR3 DNA is TGCAGTGCTAGAGACCCCGGACAGCCAGCCTACGAGCAGTACTTC. Its protein is CSARDPGQPAYEQYF.

This clonotype was recorded a few times. The rearrangement links TRBV7-9 to TRBJ2-2, with 7 positions matching TRBD1. Losses at the gene ends were 4 bases for V and 1 base for J; bases not matched to a gene: 3. Germline CDR1 SEHNR, CDR2 FQNEAQ (reference sequence). The CDR3 has 15 residues. Written as DNA, the CDR3 is TGTGCCAGCAGCTCCCGGACAGGGAACACCGGGGAGCTGTTTTTT. Translation: CASSSRTGNTGELFF. Looking up the rest from reference TRBV7-9 and TRBJ2-2 gives the full variable domain: DTGVSQNPRHKITKRGQNVTFRCDPISEHNRLYWYRQTLGQGPEFLTYFQNEAQLEKSRLLSDRFSAERPKGSFSTLEIQRTEQGDSAMYLCASSSRTGNTGELFFGEGSRLTVL.

J is TRBJ2-5 and V is TRBV5-6; 7 bases line up with TRBD1. Germline lookup yields CDR1 SGHDT and CDR2 YYEEEE. Trimming removed 3 bases from V and 4 bases from J; junction bases left unmatched: 12. CDR3 length: 16 residues. DNA of the CDR3: TGTGCCAGCAGCTCCCTTGCCGGGACAGCGCCAGAGACCCAGTACTTC. As protein: CASSSLAGTAPETQYF.

The V call is TRBV6-5, the J call TRBJ1-2; 8 bases match TRBD1. The V segment lost 0 bases and the J segment 4 bases; nucleotides outside the gene matches: 4. CDR1 is MNHEY and CDR2 is SVGAGI in the germline V gene. CDR3 length: 15 residues. CDR3 coding DNA: TGTGCCAGCAGTTACTCACAGGGGGGAAGCTATGGCTACACCTTC. It yields the protein CASSYSQGGSYGYTF.

This chain links TRBV15 with TRBJ1-1, with 7 nucleotides matching TRBD1. Germline V lookup: CDR1 LNHNV, CDR2 YYDKDF (reference sequence). V dropped 3 bases and J dropped 4; count of bases not matched to a gene: 8. The CDR3 loop spans 15 amino acids. CDR3 DNA: TGTGCCACCAGCAGTGGCTCAGGGGGGAGCACTGAAGCTTTCTTT. Translated: CATSSGSGGSTEAFF.